What follows are 20 T cell receptor beta chains derived from one specimen sequenced in a study of blood T cell repertoires in COVID-19. The protocol was immunoSEQ multiplex PCR, while the TCRdb copy is restricted to in-frame clones and leaves out a portion. The sample shows around 230,000 clones, roughly 90% of them seen only once. Sequencing was carried out using peripheral blood. All receptors come from a man in his 60s who had recovered from COVID-19.

Only a few counts were recorded for this clone. The chain's CDR3 is CASSATESGANVLTF. The CDR3 coding sequence is TGTGCCAGCAGCGCGACGGAGTCTGGGGCCAACGTCCTGACTTTC. The V gene is TRBV2, the J gene TRBJ2-6; D unresolved. CDR3 length: 15 residues. V was trimmed by 6 bases and J by 1 base, leaving 10 bases between them. CDR1 and CDR2 (germline): SNHLY, FYNNEI.

The genes are TRBV28 and TRBJ1-5, with unresolved D. The CDR3 is 15 amino acids. Germline V CDR1 and CDR2: MDHEN, SYDVKM. V gave up 7 bases and J gave up 2 bases, with 15 bases separating them. CDR3 coding DNA: TGTGCCAGCATTGGGAGAAATGTGGGCAATCAGCCCCAGCATTTT. Residues: CASIGRNVGNQPQHF.

This clone appeared a single time. The chain is built from TRBV27 and TRBJ2-3, with 16 bases fitting TRBD2. The ends lost 1 base at V and 1 base at J; junction bases unmatched: 5. Germline V lookup: CDR1 MNHEY, CDR2 SMNVEV (reference sequence). The CDR3 contains 19 residues. The CDR3 nucleotides are TGTGCCAGCAGTTTATTGGGACTAGCGGGGGGGTTCGGCACAGATACGCAGTATTTT. This encodes CASSLLGLAGGFGTDTQYF.

This clone has only one observation. V is TRBV18 and J is TRBJ1-2, with D hard to call. The length of the CDR3 is 14 residues. Trimming took 2 bases from V and 2 from J, leaving 9 bases between them. CDR1 is KGHSH, CDR2 LQKENI, per germline. CDR3 sequence: CASSPWSENYGYTF. CDR3 sequence (DNA): TGTGCCAGCTCACCATGGAGTGAAAACTATGGCTACACCTTC.

This chain joins TRBV14 and TRBJ2-1; 11 bases agree with TRBD2. Germline-derived CDR1 and CDR2 are SGHDN and FVKESK. V lost 1 base to trimming and J lost 15 bases; unmatched junction nucleotides: 5. This CDR3 is 13 amino acids long. CDR3 bases: TGTGCCAGCAGCCAAGGACTAGCGGGGATGTCGTTCTTC. This gives the protein CASSQGLAGMSFF.

This clone was counted once. The chain carries TRBV5-8 and TRBJ2-2; TRBD1 matches 7 bases. Per the germline V gene, CDR1 is SGHTS and CDR2 is YDEGEE. V lost 2 bases, J lost 4 bases, and 8 bases stayed unmatched. The CDR3 has 16 amino acids. The CDR3, as DNA: TGTGCCAGCAGCTTTTCTAGGGGGCAGGTCACCGGGGAGCTGTTTTTT. Its translation is CASSFSRGQVTGELFF.

This chain links TRBV7-7 with TRBJ2-7; TRBD1 agrees at 7 bases. Germline loops: CDR1 SSHAT, CDR2 FNYEAQ (reference sequence). CDR3 size: 15 residues. The ends lost 5 bases at V and 0 bases at J; junction bases unmatched: 7. The CDR3: CASSPLTGSSYEQYF. The CDR3 DNA reads as TGTGCCAGCAGCCCCTTGACAGGGAGCTCCTACGAGCAGTACTTC.

The gene calls are TRBV19 and TRBJ1-2; D remains unclear. Trimming pared 8 bases from V and 8 bases from J, leaving 24 bases between. CDR3 length: 15 residues. Germline CDR1 is LNHDA and CDR2 is SQIVND (reference sequence). The CDR3 DNA sequence: TGTGCCAGTGGAGGTCCACCGGGTAGACAACTCGGCTACACCTTC. It translates to CASGGPPGRQLGYTF.

The gene calls are TRBV7-2 and TRBJ2-7; a possible D gene is TRBD1 (7 bases). The ends were cut back, 5 bases at V and 6 bases at J, with 17 bases in the middle. CDR1 and CDR2 (germline): SGHTA, FQGNSA. The CDR3 is 14 amino acids. The CDR3 sequence is CASSLLGTAGEQYF. CDR3 DNA: TGTGCCAGCAGCCTCCTCGGGACAGCGGGCGAGCAGTACTTC.

The chain is built from TRBV6-5 and TRBJ1-2; TRBD1 is a possible D gene (5 bases). V lost 7 bases and J lost 8, with 20 bases in between. CDR3 length: 14 amino acids. Looked up from germline, CDR1 is MNHEY and CDR2 is SVGAGI. The CDR3 DNA sequence: TGTGCCAGCACTCGCGGGACGAGTCTCTCCGGCTACACCTTC. Amino acids: CASTRGTSLSGYTF.

The rearrangement links TRBV5-5 to TRBJ1-2, with a tentative D call TRBD1 (6 bases). The germline V gene has CDR1 SGHKS and CDR2 YYEKEE (reference sequence). This CDR3 is 14 amino acids long. The germline V and J ends were trimmed by 4 bases and 3 bases, with 13 bases remaining between them. CDR3 in amino acids: CASSQRTVYYGYTF. CDR3 nucleotides: TGTGCCAGCAGCCAACGGACAGTCTACTATGGCTACACCTTC.

The chain uses TRBV25-1 and TRBJ1-1; 9 bases map to TRBD1. Trimming cost V 5 bases and J 1 base; bases outside gene matches: 8. CDR1 and CDR2 from the germline V gene are MGHDK and SYGVNS. The CDR3 is 16 amino acids. The CDR3 loop is CASSSGTGFPNTEAFF. CDR3 in DNA: TGTGCCAGCAGTTCGGGGACAGGGTTCCCGAACACTGAAGCTTTCTTT.

The J gene is TRBJ2-1, the V gene TRBV6-5, with unresolved D. The CDR3 length is 13 residues. Between the trimmed V and J ends, which lost 7 bases and 3 bases, there was a span of 10 bases. Germline CDR1 MNHEY, CDR2 SVGAGI. As DNA, the CDR3 is TGTGCCAGCATTTTTCGGAGCTACAATGAGCAGTTCTTC. This encodes CASIFRSYNEQFF.

The gene calls are TRBV30 and TRBJ1-2; D gene unclear. Between the trimmed V and J ends, which lost 6 bases and 10 bases, there was a span of 18 bases. CDR1 and CDR2 from the germline V gene are GTSNPN and SVGIG (reference sequence). This CDR3 comprises 12 residues. Written as DNA, the CDR3 is TGTGCCTGCGGGTTAGGATCTATGGCCTACACCTTC. Encoded protein: CACGLGSMAYTF.

The sample holds many counts of this clone. This chain connects TRBV5-1 to TRBJ1-1; D gene uncertain. Trimming left V 0 bases short and J 5 bases short, with 14 bases between. The CDR3 is 15 residues long. Germline V lookup: CDR1 SGHRS, CDR2 YFSETQ. The CDR3 spells CASSLVWGTGTEAFF. CDR3 bases: TGCGCCAGCAGCTTGGTTTGGGGAACGGGGACTGAAGCTTTCTTT. The full variable domain, rest sourced from reference TRBV5-1 and TRBJ1-1, is KAGVTQTPRYLIKTRGQQVTLSCSPISGHRSVSWYQQTPGQGLQFLFEYFSETQRNKGNFPGRFSGRQFSNSRSEMNVSTLELGDSALYLCASSLVWGTGTEAFFGQGTRLTVV.

The chain's CDR3 is CASLSPVPPGQGATNEKLFF. The DNA of the CDR3 is TGTGCCAGCCTTTCTCCGGTCCCTCCGGGACAGGGAGCAACTAATGAAAAACTGTTTTTT. The V gene is TRBV11-3, the J gene TRBJ1-4, with TRBD1 identical over 9 bases. CDR1 and CDR2 (germline): SGHNT, YENEEA. The V gene end was trimmed by 8 bases and the J gene end by 0 bases; junction bases not matched to a gene: 19. The CDR3 runs 20 residues.

V gene TRBV3-1 (or the pseudogene TRBV3-2) combines with J gene TRBJ1-4; perhaps TRBD1 as D (6 bases). This CDR3 has 15 amino acids. The V end was cut by 2 bases, the J end by 8 bases, with 15 bases between. Germline V gene sequence: CDR1 LGHDT, CDR2 YNNKEL (reference sequence). CDR3 loop: CASSQPTGTREKLFF. In DNA, the CDR3 is TGTGCCAGCAGCCAACCCACCGGGACACGAGAAAAACTGTTTTTT.

The V and J genes are TRBV5-1 and TRBJ2-1; D possibly corresponds to TRBD1 (6 bases). Deletions cut 2 bases from V and 7 bases from J, with 13 bases between. Per germline, CDR1 SGHRS and CDR2 YFSETQ. This CDR3 has 14 amino acids. CDR3 coding DNA: TGCGCCAGCAGCTTATTCGACAGGAAGAATGAGCAGTTCTTC. Its translation is CASSLFDRKNEQFF.

This chain uses TRBV7-8 with TRBJ1-5, with no clear D. Trimming removed 5 bases at V and 9 bases at J, with 14 bases between. Germline V gene lookup returns CDR1 SGHVS and CDR2 FQNEAQ. This CDR3 spans 13 amino acids. The DNA for the CDR3 is TGTGCCAGCAGCCCAAACCCGACGGGGCCCCAGCATTTT. Translating it yields CASSPNPTGPQHF.

J is TRBJ2-3 and V is TRBV11-2; D remains ambiguous. The length of the CDR3 is 16 residues. Trimming took 0 bases from V and 2 from J, leaving 12 bases between them. Germline V gene lookup returns CDR1 SGHAT and CDR2 FQNNGV. CDR3 coding DNA: TGTGCCAGCAGCTTAGAAGACATATACTCCACAGATACGCAGTATTTT. It codes for CASSLEDIYSTDTQYF.